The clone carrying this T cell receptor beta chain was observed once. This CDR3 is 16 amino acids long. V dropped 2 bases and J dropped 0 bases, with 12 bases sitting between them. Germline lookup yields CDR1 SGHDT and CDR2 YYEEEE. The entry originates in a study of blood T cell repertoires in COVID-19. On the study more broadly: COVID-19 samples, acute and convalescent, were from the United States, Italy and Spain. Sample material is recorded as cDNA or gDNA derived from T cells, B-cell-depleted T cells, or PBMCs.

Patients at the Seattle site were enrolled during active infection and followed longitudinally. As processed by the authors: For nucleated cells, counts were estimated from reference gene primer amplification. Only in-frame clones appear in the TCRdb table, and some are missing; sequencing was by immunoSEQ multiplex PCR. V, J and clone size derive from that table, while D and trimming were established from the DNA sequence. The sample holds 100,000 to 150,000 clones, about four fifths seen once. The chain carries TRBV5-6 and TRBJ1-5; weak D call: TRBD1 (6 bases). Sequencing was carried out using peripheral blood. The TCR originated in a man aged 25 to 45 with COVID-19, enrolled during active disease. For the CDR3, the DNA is TGTGCCAGCAGCTTCAGGGGATGGGATAGCAATCAGCCCCAGCATTTT. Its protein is CASSFRGWDSNQPQHF.